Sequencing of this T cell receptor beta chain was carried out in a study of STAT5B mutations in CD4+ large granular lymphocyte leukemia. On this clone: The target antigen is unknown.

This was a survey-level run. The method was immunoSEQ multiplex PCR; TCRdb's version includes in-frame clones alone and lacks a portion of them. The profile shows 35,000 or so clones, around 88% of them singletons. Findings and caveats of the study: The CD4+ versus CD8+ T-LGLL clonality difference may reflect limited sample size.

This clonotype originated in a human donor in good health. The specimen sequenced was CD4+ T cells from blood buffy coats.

In DNA, the CDR3 is TGCGCCAGCAGCCAATTCACTAGAGCGCTTACAGATACGCAGTATTTT. It translates to CASSQFTRALTDTQYF. The genes are TRBV4-3 and TRBJ2-3, with a weak D call TRBD2 (5 bases). V lost 2 bases and J lost 3, with 15 bases in between. The CDR3 consists of 16 residues. CDR1 is LGHNA and CDR2 is YSLEER in the germline V gene.